This is a list of T cell receptor beta chains from one sample in a study of T-cell reconstitution after alpha-beta-depleted transplantation in children. TCRdb reprocessed the PCR reads via MiXCR and lists one record per CDR3 protein. The data show 700,000 to 950,000 distinct CDR3 sequences, with approximately 15% seen just once and around 4.5% held by the top ten. Sequenced here: PBMCs, mostly from graft donor cells, sampled 360 days after TCRalphabeta/CD19-depleted stem cell transplant. The receptor source for this set is a male patient under 18 who had a stem cell transplant for acute lymphoblastic leukemia, so the T cells may come from the graft donor. Both conserved end residues are trimmed from each CDR3. Each record gives: CDR3 protein, V gene, clone size. Size tells how often a clone was seen (once, few, many) or the class of an expanded clone, and some rows leave it out.

cdr3_aa: ASNFGDGEQY
v_call: TRBV7-9
clone_size: .

cdr3_aa: ASSLQGAPGTEAF
v_call: TRBV7-9
clone_size: .

cdr3_aa: AGTSGKYNEQF
v_call: TRBV10-2
clone_size: .

cdr3_aa: ASSWMRGQTMNTEAF
v_call: TRBV5-1
clone_size: few

cdr3_aa: AIGRGETYEQY
v_call: TRBV10-3
clone_size: few

cdr3_aa: ATQGGQETQY
v_call: TRBV13
clone_size: .

cdr3_aa: ASSRDLQQY
v_call: TRBV12-3/TRBV12-4
clone_size: few

cdr3_aa: SARRSDSSHVHEQY
v_call: TRBV20-1
clone_size: few

cdr3_aa: ASSPVGTGGGNTEAF
v_call: TRBV4-2
clone_size: few

cdr3_aa: ASSYGGLVETQY
v_call: TRBV6-5
clone_size: many

cdr3_aa: ASSLSIRHEQY
v_call: TRBV27
clone_size: few

cdr3_aa: ASSLMGARGANVLT
v_call: TRBV5-1
clone_size: many

cdr3_aa: ASSQGGSRYNEQF
v_call: TRBV4-2
clone_size: .

cdr3_aa: ASSLNPGQAYEQY
v_call: TRBV7-3
clone_size: .

cdr3_aa: ASSYRPQETQY
v_call: TRBV6-2/TRBV6-3
clone_size: .

cdr3_aa: ASSPTSLTGFIVAGVNEQF
v_call: TRBV5-1
clone_size: few

cdr3_aa: ASSSRWVGRTDTQY
v_call: TRBV28
clone_size: few

cdr3_aa: ASSLAGQRSGAQH
v_call: TRBV7-9
clone_size: .

cdr3_aa: ASSPGLVWRGSSYNEQF
v_call: TRBV3-1
clone_size: .

cdr3_aa: SVDFELAAATQY
v_call: TRBV29-1
clone_size: few

cdr3_aa: ATTSGYEQF
v_call: TRBV5-1
clone_size: few

cdr3_aa: ASSPLGQGGQPQH
v_call: TRBV4-1
clone_size: few

cdr3_aa: ASSYLDRGTGELF
v_call: TRBV7-8
clone_size: .

cdr3_aa: ASSQRIPGPYEQY
v_call: TRBV4-1
clone_size: .

cdr3_aa: SAGLAGRSSYEQY
v_call: TRBV20-1
clone_size: many

cdr3_aa: ASRTGTSGSHNEQF
v_call: TRBV5-5
clone_size: few

cdr3_aa: ASSLTSGSHNEQF
v_call: TRBV5-1
clone_size: many

cdr3_aa: ATSDFGGEQF
v_call: TRBV24-1
clone_size: few

cdr3_aa: ATSPGGYEQY
v_call: TRBV15
clone_size: few

cdr3_aa: ASSLVVWGQGGETQY
v_call: TRBV7-2
clone_size: few

cdr3_aa: SARGQGPYNEQF
v_call: TRBV20-1
clone_size: .

cdr3_aa: ASSYAGRSGNTIY
v_call: TRBV6-5
clone_size: .

cdr3_aa: ATSDWTSAGELF
v_call: TRBV24-1
clone_size: few

cdr3_aa: ASSLGPSGNSYEQY
v_call: TRBV7-2
clone_size: many

cdr3_aa: ASSLARGNQETQY
v_call: TRBV5-1
clone_size: few

cdr3_aa: ASSPDRISTDTQY
v_call: TRBV5-1
clone_size: few

cdr3_aa: ASRPDHTGELF
v_call: TRBV6-6
clone_size: .

cdr3_aa: ASSPSGATSTDTQY
v_call: TRBV5-5
clone_size: .

cdr3_aa: ASSVDDREAF
v_call: TRBV9
clone_size: .

cdr3_aa: ASSQSGGQNEQF
v_call: TRBV16
clone_size: few

cdr3_aa: CARWGLATGSSYEQY
v_call: TRBV20-1
clone_size: .

cdr3_aa: ASYLTSGNTEAF
v_call: TRBV5-1
clone_size: .

cdr3_aa: ASSLVASGYT
v_call: TRBV11-2
clone_size: .

cdr3_aa: ASSLEPQPTGNTIY
v_call: TRBV5-1
clone_size: many

cdr3_aa: ASSPTLGLSAYEQY
v_call: TRBV12-3/TRBV12-4
clone_size: .

cdr3_aa: ASSPTGPKETQY
v_call: TRBV6-2/TRBV6-3
clone_size: .

cdr3_aa: AMGQGIYEQY
v_call: TRBV30
clone_size: few

cdr3_aa: ASSLLGSEQF
v_call: TRBV3-1
clone_size: many

cdr3_aa: ASRPGTFNSPLH
v_call: TRBV7-9
clone_size: once

cdr3_aa: ASSLVTGVVYEQY
v_call: TRBV5-1
clone_size: .

cdr3_aa: SANRRQGETQY
v_call: TRBV20-1
clone_size: few

cdr3_aa: ASSLYQGQINEQY
v_call: TRBV7-9
clone_size: .

cdr3_aa: ASSLDRGGFISNQPQH
v_call: TRBV11-1
clone_size: .